Following are 31 T cell receptor beta chains from one sample sequenced in a study of blood T cells in healthy people across ages. Through a sample-barcoded 5' primer and a J-beta primer mix, a second PCR was run for 7 to 11 cycles. Each CDR3 protein gets one entry after TCRdb re-called the 5' RACE reads with MiXCR. The sample lists around 1,000,000 distinct CDR3 sequences, 20% to 25% occurring once. These data were also filed under a second study, of T cells of mothers and their children.

Sequenced material: blood. Source of these receptors: a girl aged 2-10 years in good health.

This clonotype has only a few counts. The chain employs TRBV12-3 or TRBV12-4 and TRBJ2-1; D possibly matches TRBD1 or TRBD2 (5 bases each). The CDR3 spans 14 residues. Trimming shortened V by 5 bases and J by 5 bases, and 13 bases separated the two germline ends. CDR3 in amino acids: CASSPPGRHNEQFF. Here the CDR3 DNA reads TGTGCCAGCAGTCCCCCGGGGCGGCACAATGAGCAGTTCTTC.

Comment on this clonotype: Compared with germline, one end of the junction differs, possibly owing to a read error. The V call is TRBV6-5, the J call TRBJ1-6; TRBD1 agrees at 11 bases. Germline CDR1 and CDR2: MNHEY and SVGAGI. This CDR3 has 14 residues. The CDR3 is CASSGQGAASPLHF. The CDR3 DNA reads TGCGCCAGCAGTGGACAGGGGGCAGCTTCACCCCTCCACTTT.

This clonotype has more than one count but fewer than ten. The chain couples TRBV29-1 to TRBJ2-3; D gene uncertain. The germline V gene encodes CDR1 SQVTM and CDR2 ANQGSEA. Trimming cost V 8 bases and J 1 base, with 10 bases left between them. The length of the CDR3 is 12 residues. The CDR3 sequence is CSTLDGTDTQYF. In DNA, the CDR3 is TGCAGCACTCTGGATGGCACAGATACGCAGTATTTT.

This chain connects TRBV20-1 to TRBJ2-5; the match to TRBD1 covers 7 bases. The length of the CDR3 is 13 residues. Germline trimming cut 6 bases from V and 3 bases from J; bases unmatched to any gene: 7. Germline lookup yields CDR1 DFQATT and CDR2 SNEGSKA (reference sequence). The DNA for the CDR3 is TGCAGTGCCAAACGACAGGGCGAAGAGACCCAGTACTTC. This gives the protein CSAKRQGEETQYF.

The rearrangement links TRBV14 to TRBJ2-2; D not resolved. This CDR3 spans 14 amino acids. The V gene lost 2 bases and the J gene lost 1 base, with 5 bases spanning the gap. Germline V gene data show CDR1 as SGHDN and CDR2 as FVKESK. CDR3 loop: CASSQQQNTGELFF. DNA for the CDR3: TGTGCCAGCAGCCAACAACAGAACACCGGGGAGCTGTTTTTT.

This chain uses TRBV5-1 with TRBJ2-1; D unclear. This CDR3 has 13 amino acids. Germline-derived CDR1 and CDR2 are SGHRS and YFSETQ. Trimming took 7 bases from V and 1 from J, leaving 9 bases between them. In DNA, the CDR3 is TGCGCCAGCGCCGGACCTTCCTACAATGAGCAGTTCTTC. Protein sequence: CASAGPSYNEQFF. The entire variable domain, with the rest obtained from reference TRBV5-1 and TRBJ2-1, is as follows: KAGVTQTPRYLIKTRGQQVTLSCSPISGHRSVSWYQQTPGQGLQFLFEYFSETQRNKGNFPGRFSGRQFSNSRSEMNVSTLELGDSALYLCASAGPSYNEQFFGPGTRLTVL.

This clonotype occurred a few times. This chain joins TRBV5-5 and TRBJ2-7; 9 nucleotides line up with TRBD1. The CDR3 is 13 residues long. The junction had 7 bases not matched to a gene; V was cut back by 3 bases and J by 9 bases. Germline assignment: CDR1 SGHKS and CDR2 YYEKEE (reference sequence). The DNA of the CDR3 is TGTGCCAGCAGCTCCCCGGGACAGGGAGGGCAGTACTTC. Amino acid sequence: CASSSPGQGGQYF.

There are a few counts of this clonotype. The chain carries TRBV6-2 or TRBV6-3 and TRBJ2-7, with D perhaps matching TRBD1 or TRBD2 (5 bases each). The CDR3 extends over 12 amino acids. V was trimmed by 5 bases and J by 2 bases, leaving 7 bases between them. Germline loops: CDR1 MNHEY, CDR2 SVGEGT. The CDR3 bases are TGTGCCAGCAGTCGGGACGCCTACGAGCAGTACTTC. This encodes CASSRDAYEQYF.

This clonotype was detected only a few times. This sequence joins TRBV12-3 or TRBV12-4 and TRBJ2-7; a weak D match, TRBD2 (6 bases). This CDR3 has 14 residues. With 6 bases removed from V and 4 bases from J, the gap between germline ends came to 16 bases. The CDR3 coding sequence is TGTGCCAGCAGGAATAGCGGAGAGGCTTACGAGCAGTACTTC. It specifies CASRNSGEAYEQYF.

This clonotype was seen a few times. The V gene is TRBV7-9, the J gene TRBJ2-1; D is unclear. V was pared by 7 bases and J by 5 bases, with 12 bases between. CDR1 SEHNR and CDR2 FQNEAQ come from the germline V gene (reference sequence). The CDR3 is made up of 13 amino acids. The CDR3 bases are TGTGCCAGCAATCTTGGGGATGACAATGAGCAGTTCTTC. This translates into CASNLGDDNEQFF.

This clonotype was counted between two and nine times. V usage is TRBV18 and J usage is TRBJ2-1; D may be TRBD1 (5 bases). The J call could be wrong; TRBJ2-5 is a better fit for the DNA end. Germline loops: CDR1 KGHSH, CDR2 LQKENI. This CDR3 spans 14 amino acids. In DNA, the CDR3 is TGTGCCAGCTCACCACCGGACAATAAAGGGACCCAGTACTTC. Residues: CASSPPDNKGTQYF.

This clonotype has more than one count but fewer than ten. The chain is built from TRBV6-5 and TRBJ2-2; 13 bases map to TRBD2. V trimming: 8 bases; J trimming: 9 bases; junction bases outside the gene matches: 15. This CDR3 region has 17 residues. From germline, CDR1 is MNHEY and CDR2 SVGAGI. Written as DNA, the CDR3 is TGTGCCAGCCAACATACTAGCGGGAGGGCCGTAATCCGGGAGCTGTTTTTT. It is translated as CASQHTSGRAVIRELFF.

This clonotype was counted only a few times. The V gene is TRBV20-1, the J gene TRBJ2-4; 16 bases fit TRBD2. Germline CDR1 and CDR2: DFQATT and SNEGSKA (reference sequence). V shed 2 bases, J shed 1 base, and the junction held 8 bases outside the gene matches. The CDR3 contains 19 residues. CDR3 sequence (DNA): TGCAGTGCTAGAAGAGGGACTAGCGGGGGGGCCACCGCCAAAAACATTCAGTACTTC. This gives the protein CSARRGTSGGATAKNIQYF.

In this sample, this clonotype turned up a few times. The chain employs TRBV27 and TRBJ2-5; D is ambiguous. The CDR3 is made up of 15 amino acids. The germline CDR1 and CDR2 sequences are MNHEY and SMNVEV (reference sequence). V lost 2 bases and J lost 2, with 12 bases in between. The CDR3 nucleotides read TGTGCCAGCAGTTTACGACATACCTTACAAGAGACCCAGTACTTC. Amino acid sequence: CASSLRHTLQETQYF.

Here the CDR3 DNA reads TGTGCCAGCAGCGTAGAAGGTGGCAGCTACACAGATACGCAGTATTTT. This encodes CASSVEGGSYTDTQYF. V usage is TRBV9 and J usage is TRBJ2-3; no definite D call. Germline V CDR1 and CDR2: SGDLS, YYNGEE. V was shortened by 0 bases and J by 2 bases, with 13 bases between the two germline ends. The CDR3 totals 16 residues.

This clonotype was recorded a few times. This sequence joins TRBV7-9 and TRBJ2-5; possibly TRBD2 for D (6 bases). The J call may be wrong; the DNA end is better matched by TRBJ2-7. Germline CDR1 reads SEHNR; CDR2 reads FQNEAQ (reference sequence). The CDR3 length is 17 residues. The CDR3 is CASSDLSGETPTYEQYF. CDR3 DNA: TGTGCCAGCAGCGACCTCTCGGGGGAGACCCCAACCTACGAGCAGTACTTC.

This clonotype was counted between two and nine times. The chain employs TRBV7-2 and TRBJ2-5, with 11 bases fitting TRBD2. The junction had 7 bases not matched to a gene; V was cut back by 4 bases and J by 3 bases. The CDR3 totals 16 residues. From germline, CDR1 is SGHTA and CDR2 FQGNSA. In nucleotides, the CDR3 is TGTGCCAGCAGCTGGAAGCCGGGACTAGCGGAAGAGACCCAGTACTTC. Protein: CASSWKPGLAEETQYF.

Details on this clonotype: One end of the junction fails to match germline, which may point to a read error. This rearrangement joins TRBV7-7 to TRBJ1-1; no clear D. Germline-derived CDR1 and CDR2 are SSHAT and FNYEAQ (reference sequence). The CDR3 runs to 14 residues. The DNA for the CDR3 is TGTGCTAGCAGCCCCGGCCTCGAGAACACTGAAGCTTTCTTT. This codes for CASSPGLENTEAFF. The full variable domain, rest sourced from reference TRBV7-7 and TRBJ1-1, is GAGVSQSPRYKVTKRGQDVTLRCDPISSHATLYWYQQALGQGPEFLTYFNYEAQPDKSGLPSDRFSAERPEGSISTLTIQRTEQRDSAMYRCASSPGLENTEAFFGQGTRLTVV.

The V and J genes are TRBV2 and TRBJ2-1; 10 bases map to TRBD2. Germline CDR1 and CDR2: SNHLY and FYNNEI. The CDR3 totals 13 residues. Trimming took 10 bases from V and 6 from J; bases not matched to a gene: 6. The CDR3 loop reads CAIRTSGINEQFF. In DNA form, the CDR3 reads TGTGCCATTAGGACTAGCGGAATCAATGAGCAGTTCTTC.

The chain carries TRBV4-2 and TRBJ2-7; 15 bases match TRBD2. Looked up from germline, CDR1 is LGHNA and CDR2 is YNFKEQ. The trim removed 1 base at V and 2 bases at J, leaving 3 bases unmatched. The CDR3 has 17 amino acids. The CDR3: CASSQVGTSGRTYEQYF. In nucleotides, the CDR3 is TGTGCCAGCAGCCAAGTTGGGACTAGCGGGAGGACCTACGAGCAGTACTTC.

The chain is built from TRBV4-1 and TRBJ1-2, with 7 bases aligning to TRBD1. The CDR3 sequence is 16 residues long. CDR1 is MGHRA, CDR2 YSYEKL, per germline. After removal of 2 bases from V and 6 bases from J, the junction contained 12 bases not matched to a gene. The CDR3: CASSQPREGGRDGYTF. The CDR3 coding sequence is TGCGCCAGCAGCCAACCAAGGGAAGGGGGCAGGGATGGCTACACCTTC.

The chain uses TRBV7-2 and TRBJ2-1; D unresolved. Trimming pared 5 bases from V and 2 bases from J, leaving 16 bases between. Germline V gene sequence: CDR1 SGHTA, CDR2 FQGNSA. The CDR3 contains 16 residues. CDR3 amino acids: CASSPVGGWAYNEQFF. The CDR3 coding sequence is TGTGCCAGCAGCCCAGTCGGTGGGTGGGCCTACAATGAGCAGTTCTTC.

This clonotype has more than one count but fewer than ten. The V and J genes are TRBV6-1 and TRBJ1-5; D remains unclear. Germline CDR1 MNHNS, CDR2 SASEGT. The V and J ends lost 7 bases and 4 bases respectively, with 11 bases between them. The CDR3 length is 13 residues. CDR3 in DNA: TGTGCCAGCACAAGGAAGGGAAATCAGCCCCAGCATTTT. It encodes CASTRKGNQPQHF.

This clonotype was counted between two and nine times. The chain has TRBV2 and TRBJ1-4, with D perhaps matching TRBD1 (6 bases). The CDR3 is 15 residues long. The germline CDR1 and CDR2 sequences are SNHLY and FYNNEI. With 3 bases removed from V and 0 bases from J, the gap between germline ends came to 8 bases. CDR3 sequence: CASSERTATNEKLFF. CDR3 sequence (DNA): TGTGCCAGCAGTGAGAGGACAGCAACTAATGAAAAACTGTTTTTT.

This clonotype was seen repeatedly, ten times or more. The gene calls are TRBV6-6 and TRBJ2-7; 9 nucleotides match TRBD2. Trimming took 2 bases from V and 0 from J; bases not matched to a gene: 5. The CDR3 runs 16 residues. The germline V gene encodes CDR1 MNHNY and CDR2 SVGAGI (reference sequence). The CDR3 loop is CASSYMSGGSSYEQYF. The CDR3 DNA reads as TGTGCCAGCAGTTACATGAGCGGGGGGAGCTCCTACGAGCAGTACTTC.

The chain couples TRBV7-9 to TRBJ2-5; unclear D gene. The better agreement between TRBJ2-7 and the DNA end casts doubt on the J call. CDR3 size: 14 residues. The V gene's germline CDR1 is SEHNR and CDR2 FQNEAQ (reference sequence). CDR3 sequence reads: CASSTPLGIYEQYF. CDR3 bases: TGTGCCAGCAGCACCCCCCTGGGCATCTACGAGCAGTACTTC.

V and J are TRBV19 and TRBJ1-2; TRBD1 aligns across 7 bases. CDR3 size: 17 residues. Germline CDR1 LNHDA, CDR2 SQIVND (reference sequence). J lost 2 bases, V lost 3 bases, and 12 bases had no gene match. DNA for the CDR3: TGTGCCAGTAGTATCTCCTGGGGACAGAGGACGAACTATGGCTACACCTTC. Encoded protein: CASSISWGQRTNYGYTF.

This clonotype was counted between two and nine times. This chain connects TRBV24-1 to TRBJ2-5, with no clear D. Germline values: CDR1 KGHDR, CDR2 SFDVKD. The CDR3 spans 14 residues. V was trimmed by 4 bases and J by 2 bases, leaving 10 bases between them. The CDR3: CATSEKGRQETQYF. In DNA form, the CDR3 reads TGTGCCACCAGTGAAAAGGGAAGGCAAGAGACCCAGTACTTC.

This clonotype has more than one count but fewer than ten. The conserved closing phenylalanine or tryptophan is absent in this CDR3, likely reflecting a read error. Because the CDR3's place on the DNA is in doubt, the DNA is left out and the CDR3 is given as listed by TCRdb. The chain is built from TRBV21-1 and TRBJ2-7; the table's D call TRBD1 went unverified against the DNA. TRBV21-1 corresponds to a pseudogene. Inclusive of both ends, the CDR3 amounts to 14 amino acids. CDR3 sequence: CASSKPQEEYEQYL.

There are a few counts of this clonotype. The chain uses TRBV12-3 or TRBV12-4 and TRBJ2-5; D is undetermined. The J call may be in error: the DNA end matches TRBJ2-7 better. This CDR3 has 12 residues. CDR3 bases: TGTGCCAGCAGCCCCGACATCTACGAGCAGTACTTC. Residues: CASSPDIYEQYF.

This clonotype turned up a few times. V and J are TRBV29-1 and TRBJ2-3, with a tentative D call TRBD2 (6 bases). Trimming shortened V by 4 bases and J by 2 bases, and 10 bases separated the two germline ends. This CDR3 region has 13 residues. The germline V gene encodes CDR1 SQVTM and CDR2 ANQGSEA. CDR3 in amino acids: CSVGGLVTDTQYF. CDR3 nucleotide sequence: TGCAGCGTTGGGGGACTCGTCACAGATACGCAGTATTTT.